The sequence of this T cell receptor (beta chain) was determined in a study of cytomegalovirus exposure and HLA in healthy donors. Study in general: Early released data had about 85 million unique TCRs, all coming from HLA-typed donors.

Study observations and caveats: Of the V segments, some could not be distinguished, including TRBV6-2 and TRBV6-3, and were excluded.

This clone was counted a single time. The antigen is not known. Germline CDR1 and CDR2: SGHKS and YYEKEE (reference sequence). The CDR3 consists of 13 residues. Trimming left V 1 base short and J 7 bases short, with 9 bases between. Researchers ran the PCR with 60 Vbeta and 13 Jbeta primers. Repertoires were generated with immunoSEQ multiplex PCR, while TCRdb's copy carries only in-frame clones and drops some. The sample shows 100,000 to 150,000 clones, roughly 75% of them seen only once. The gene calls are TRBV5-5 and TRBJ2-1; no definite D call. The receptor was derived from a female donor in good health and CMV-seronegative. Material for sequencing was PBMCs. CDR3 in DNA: TGTGCCAGCAGCTTGTCACTTTTTAATGAGCAGTTCTTC. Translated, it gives CASSLSLFNEQFF.